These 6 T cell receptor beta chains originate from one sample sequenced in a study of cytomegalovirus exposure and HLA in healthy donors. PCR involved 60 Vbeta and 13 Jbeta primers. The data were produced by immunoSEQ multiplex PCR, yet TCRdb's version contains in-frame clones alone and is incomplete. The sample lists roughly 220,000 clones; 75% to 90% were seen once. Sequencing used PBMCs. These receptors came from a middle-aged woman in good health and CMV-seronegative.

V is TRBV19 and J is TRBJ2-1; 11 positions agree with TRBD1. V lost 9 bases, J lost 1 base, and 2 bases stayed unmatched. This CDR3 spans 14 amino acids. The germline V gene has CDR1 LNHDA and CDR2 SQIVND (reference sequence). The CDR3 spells CASGTGGSYNEQFF. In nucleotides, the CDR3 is TGTGCCAGCGGGACAGGGGGATCCTACAATGAGCAGTTCTTC. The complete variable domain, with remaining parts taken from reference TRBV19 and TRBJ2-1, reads DGGITQSPKYLFRKEGQNVTLSCEQNLNHDAMYWYRQDPGQGLRLIYYSQIVNDFQKGDIAEGYSVSREKKESFPLTVTSAQKNPTAFYLCASGTGGSYNEQFFGPGTRLTVL.

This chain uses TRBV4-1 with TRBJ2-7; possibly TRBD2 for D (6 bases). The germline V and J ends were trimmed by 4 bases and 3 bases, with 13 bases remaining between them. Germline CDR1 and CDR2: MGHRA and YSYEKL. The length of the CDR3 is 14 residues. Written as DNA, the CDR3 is TGCGCCAGCAGCCCCAAGGAGGGCCTCTACGAGCAGTACTTC. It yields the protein CASSPKEGLYEQYF.

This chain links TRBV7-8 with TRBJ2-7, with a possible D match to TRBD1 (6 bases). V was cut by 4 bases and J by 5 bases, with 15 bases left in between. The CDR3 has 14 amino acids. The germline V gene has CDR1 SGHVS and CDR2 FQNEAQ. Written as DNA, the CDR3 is TGTGCCAGCAGCTCATCAACAGGGAACAACGAGCAGTACTTC. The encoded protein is CASSSSTGNNEQYF.

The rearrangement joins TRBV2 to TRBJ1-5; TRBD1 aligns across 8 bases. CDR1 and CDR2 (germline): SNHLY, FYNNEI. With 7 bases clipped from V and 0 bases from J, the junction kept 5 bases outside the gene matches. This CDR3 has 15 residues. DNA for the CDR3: TGTGCCAGCAAGACAGGGGACCTTAGCAATCAGCCCCAGCATTTT. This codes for CASKTGDLSNQPQHF.

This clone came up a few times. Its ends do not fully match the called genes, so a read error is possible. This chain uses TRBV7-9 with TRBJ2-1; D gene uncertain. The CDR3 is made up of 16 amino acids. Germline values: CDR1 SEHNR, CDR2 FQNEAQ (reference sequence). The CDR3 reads CSSSLVWSTYLDEQFF. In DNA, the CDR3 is TGTTCCAGCAGCTTAGTGTGGTCCACTTACCTCGATGAGCAGTTCTTC.

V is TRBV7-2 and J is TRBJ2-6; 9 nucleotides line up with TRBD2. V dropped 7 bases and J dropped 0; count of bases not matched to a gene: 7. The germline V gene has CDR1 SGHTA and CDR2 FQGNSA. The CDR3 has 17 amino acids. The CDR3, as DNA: TGTGCCAGCAACCCGACTAGCGGAAGCTCTGGGGCCAACGTCCTGACTTTC. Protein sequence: CASNPTSGSSGANVLTF.